This entry lists 9 T cell receptor beta chains sequenced from one sample in a study of early T cells in non-severe SARS-CoV-2 infection. Each CDR3 protein gets one entry after TCRdb re-called the 5' RACE reads with MiXCR. The sample holds approximately 33,000 distinct CDR3 sequences; roughly 4% are singletons and the top ten take approximately 9.1%. What was sequenced was whole blood. Receptors were obtained from an adult who was a healthcare worker with PCR-confirmed SARS-CoV-2 infection or an uninfected control (not recorded which).

In its sample, this clonotype was seen many times. J is TRBJ1-6 and V is TRBV5-5, with D unresolved. Trimming took off 4 bases at V and 10 bases at J, with 24 bases between the two ends. The CDR3 extends over 17 amino acids. Per germline, CDR1 SGHKS and CDR2 YYEKEE (reference sequence). The CDR3 protein is CASSHSPNIQASSPLHF. As DNA, the CDR3 is TGTGCCAGCAGCCACAGCCCGAACATCCAGGCCTCGTCACCCCTCCACTTT.

The chain links TRBV13 to TRBJ2-1; 9 bases are a match to TRBD2. V was clipped by 4 bases and J by 7 bases; unmatched bases: 14. CDR1 is PRHDT, CDR2 FYEKMQ, per germline (reference sequence). The CDR3 spans 17 residues. The CDR3 DNA sequence: TGTGCCAGCAGCTCGTCTGGCGGGAGGGTCGACTCGAATGAGCAGTTCTTC. Its translation is CASSSSGGRVDSNEQFF.

This clonotype came up a few times. The chain has TRBV29-1 and TRBJ2-7, with 10 bases matching TRBD2. V gave up 2 bases and J gave up 5 bases; unmatched junction bases: 0. Per germline, CDR1 SQVTM and CDR2 ANQGSEA. CDR3 size: 12 residues. CDR3 in amino acids: CSVELAGDEQYF. The CDR3, as DNA: TGCAGCGTTGAACTAGCGGGGGACGAGCAGTACTTC.

Many counts were recorded for this clonotype. The J gene is TRBJ2-7, the V gene TRBV18, with 10 bases aligning to TRBD1. The germline CDR1 and CDR2 sequences are KGHSH and LQKENI. The CDR3 contains 15 residues. The V gene end was trimmed by 5 bases and the J gene end by 4 bases; junction bases not matched to a gene: 8. CDR3 sequence: CASSSTGQGGYEQYF. The CDR3 DNA is TGTGCCAGCTCATCAACCGGACAGGGGGGTTACGAGCAGTACTTC. Based on the CDR3 plus reference TRBV18 and TRBJ2-7, the full variable domain is NAGVMQNPRHLVRRRGQEARLRCSPMKGHSHVYWYRQLPEEGLKFMVYLQKENIIDESGMPKERFSAEFPKEGPSILRIQQVVRGDSAAYFCASSSTGQGGYEQYFGPGTRLTVT.

This clonotype was counted many times. The V call is TRBV28, the J call TRBJ1-1; D uncertain. The V gene lost 2 bases and the J gene lost 1 base, with 11 bases spanning the gap. CDR3 length equals 15 residues. Germline V CDR1 and CDR2: MDHEN, SYDVKM. The CDR3 DNA follows: TGTGCCAGCAGTTTAAGAGGGCGAGGGAACACTGAAGCTTTCTTT. Residues: CASSLRGRGNTEAFF.

By its share, this clonotype is medium-sized. J is TRBJ2-2 and V is TRBV5-1; D is perhaps TRBD1 (5 bases). This CDR3 region has 15 residues. Deletions cut 4 bases from V and 3 bases from J, with 13 bases between. Germline values: CDR1 SGHRS, CDR2 YFSETQ. The CDR3 sequence is CASSQRTHDTGELFF. In nucleotides, the CDR3 is TGCGCCAGCAGCCAAAGGACACATGACACCGGGGAGCTGTTTTTT. Supplemented by reference TRBV5-1 and TRBJ2-2, the full variable domain reads KAGVTQTPRYLIKTRGQQVTLSCSPISGHRSVSWYQQTPGQGLQFLFEYFSETQRNKGNFPGRFSGRQFSNSRSEMNVSTLELGDSALYLCASSQRTHDTGELFFGEGSRLTVL.

This clonotype was seen ten or more times. The rearrangement links TRBV6-2 or TRBV6-3 to TRBJ2-3; the D gene is possibly TRBD2 (5 bases). CDR1 and CDR2 from the germline V gene are MNHEY and SVGEGT. V was shortened by 6 bases and J by 3 bases, with 7 bases between the two germline ends. The CDR3 contains 12 residues. The CDR3 region is CASRLATDTQYF. Here the CDR3 DNA reads TGTGCCAGCAGGTTAGCGACAGATACGCAGTATTTT.

The sample holds many counts of this clonotype. The genes are TRBV7-9 and TRBJ1-6; D uncertain. The germline CDR1 and CDR2 sequences are SEHNR and FQNEAQ (reference sequence). Trimming stripped 5 bases from V and 7 bases from J, with 12 bases between. CDR3 length: 14 residues. The CDR3 reads CASSPTQFNSPLHF. The CDR3 DNA follows: TGTGCCAGCAGCCCGACCCAGTTCAATTCACCCCTCCACTTT.

V is TRBV14 and J is TRBJ1-1; a weak D match, TRBD1 (5 bases). Per germline, CDR1 SGHDN and CDR2 FVKESK. V dropped 5 bases and J dropped 4 bases, with 14 bases sitting between them. The length of the CDR3 is 14 residues. The CDR3 DNA is TGTGCCAGCAGCTACGCGGGGGGGAGCACTGAAGCTTTCTTT. Translating it yields CASSYAGGSTEAFF.